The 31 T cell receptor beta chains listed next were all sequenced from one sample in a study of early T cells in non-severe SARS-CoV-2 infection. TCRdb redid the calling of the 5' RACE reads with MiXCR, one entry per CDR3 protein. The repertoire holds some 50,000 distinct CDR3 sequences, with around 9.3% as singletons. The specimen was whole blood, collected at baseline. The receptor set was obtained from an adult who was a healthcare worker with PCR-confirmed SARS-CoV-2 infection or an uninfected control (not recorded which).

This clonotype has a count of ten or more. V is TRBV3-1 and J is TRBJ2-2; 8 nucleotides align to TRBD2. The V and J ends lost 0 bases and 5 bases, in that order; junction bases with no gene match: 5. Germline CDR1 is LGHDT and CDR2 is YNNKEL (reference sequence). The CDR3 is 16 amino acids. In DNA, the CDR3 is TGTGCCAGCAGCCAAGATTACGGGAGGGGTACCGGGGAGCTGTTTTTT. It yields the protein CASSQDYGRGTGELFF.

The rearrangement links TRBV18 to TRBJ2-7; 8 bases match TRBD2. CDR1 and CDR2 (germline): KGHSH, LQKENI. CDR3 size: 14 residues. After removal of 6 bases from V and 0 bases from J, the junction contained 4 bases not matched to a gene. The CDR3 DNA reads TGTGCCAGCTCCTTAGCGGGAAGCTCCTACGAGCAGTACTTC. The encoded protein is CASSLAGSSYEQYF.

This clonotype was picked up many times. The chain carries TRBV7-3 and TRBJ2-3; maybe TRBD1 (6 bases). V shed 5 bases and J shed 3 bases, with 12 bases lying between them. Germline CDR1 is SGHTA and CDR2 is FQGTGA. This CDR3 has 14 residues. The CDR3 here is CASSPGARTDTQYF. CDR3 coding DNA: TGTGCCAGCAGCCCAGGGGCCAGGACAGATACGCAGTATTTT.

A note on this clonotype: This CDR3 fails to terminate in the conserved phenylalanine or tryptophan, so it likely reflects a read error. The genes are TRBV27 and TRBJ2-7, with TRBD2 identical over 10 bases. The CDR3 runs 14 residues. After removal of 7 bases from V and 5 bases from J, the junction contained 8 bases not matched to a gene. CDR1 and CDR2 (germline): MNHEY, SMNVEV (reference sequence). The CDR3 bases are TGTGCCAGCAAGCTAGCGGGAGTCGTGCACGAGCAGTACTCC. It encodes CASKLAGVVHEQYS.

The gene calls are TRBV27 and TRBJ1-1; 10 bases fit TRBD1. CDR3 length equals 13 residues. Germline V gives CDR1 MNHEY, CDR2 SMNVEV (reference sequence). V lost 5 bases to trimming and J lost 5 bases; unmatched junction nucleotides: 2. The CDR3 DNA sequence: TGTGCCAGCAGTAGGACAGGGGGGACTGAAGCTTTCTTT. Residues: CASSRTGGTEAFF.

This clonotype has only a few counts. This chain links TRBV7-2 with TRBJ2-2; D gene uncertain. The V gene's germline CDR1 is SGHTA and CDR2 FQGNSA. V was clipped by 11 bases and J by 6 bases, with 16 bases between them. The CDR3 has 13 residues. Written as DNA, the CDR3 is TGTGCCCTCGACCATGGGGTTGCCGGGGAGCTGTTTTTT. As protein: CALDHGVAGELFF.

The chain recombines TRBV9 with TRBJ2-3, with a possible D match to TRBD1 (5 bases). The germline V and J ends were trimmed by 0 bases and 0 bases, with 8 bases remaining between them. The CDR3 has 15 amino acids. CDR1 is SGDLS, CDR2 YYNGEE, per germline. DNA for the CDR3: TGTGCCAGCAGCGTAGAAGGGGTTAGCACAGATACGCAGTATTTT. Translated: CASSVEGVSTDTQYF.

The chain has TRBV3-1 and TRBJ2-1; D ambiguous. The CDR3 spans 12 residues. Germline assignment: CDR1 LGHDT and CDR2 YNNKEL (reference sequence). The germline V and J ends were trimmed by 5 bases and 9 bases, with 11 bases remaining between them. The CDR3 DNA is TGTGCCAGCAGCTGGCAAGGGCGTGAGCAGTTCTTC. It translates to CASSWQGREQFF.

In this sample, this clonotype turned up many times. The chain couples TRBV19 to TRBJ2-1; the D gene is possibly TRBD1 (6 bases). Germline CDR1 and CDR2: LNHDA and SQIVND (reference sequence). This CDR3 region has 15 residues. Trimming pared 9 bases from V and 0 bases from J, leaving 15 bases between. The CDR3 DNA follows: TGTGCCAGCAGGACGGACAGAAGCTCCTACAATGAGCAGTTCTTC. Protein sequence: CASRTDRSSYNEQFF.

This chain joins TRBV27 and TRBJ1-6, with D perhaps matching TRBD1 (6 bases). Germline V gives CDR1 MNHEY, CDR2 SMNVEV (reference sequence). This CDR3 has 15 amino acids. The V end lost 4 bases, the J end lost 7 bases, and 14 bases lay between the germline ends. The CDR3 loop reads CASSSLDRGNSPLHF. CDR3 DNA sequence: TGTGCCAGCAGTTCCTTGGACAGAGGGAATTCACCCCTCCACTTT.

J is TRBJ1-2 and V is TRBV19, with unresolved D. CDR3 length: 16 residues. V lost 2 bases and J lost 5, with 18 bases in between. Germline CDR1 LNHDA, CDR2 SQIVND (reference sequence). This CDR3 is CASSISLLGFGYGYTF. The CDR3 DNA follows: TGTGCCAGTAGTATATCGTTGTTAGGATTTGGATATGGCTACACCTTC.

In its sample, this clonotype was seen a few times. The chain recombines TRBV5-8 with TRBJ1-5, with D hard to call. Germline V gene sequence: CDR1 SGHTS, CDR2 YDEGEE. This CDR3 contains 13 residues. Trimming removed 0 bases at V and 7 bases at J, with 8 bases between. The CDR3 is CASSLDGRQPQHF. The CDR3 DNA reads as TGTGCCAGCAGCTTGGACGGGAGGCAGCCCCAGCATTTT.

Written as DNA, the CDR3 is TGCAGTGCTTCCGGGACTAGGTCGGCCGGGGAGCTGTTTTTT. Translation gives CSASGTRSAGELFF. The chain carries TRBV20-1 and TRBJ2-2, with TRBD2 identical over 8 bases. Trimming took 5 bases from V and 6 from J; bases not matched to a gene: 8. Germline CDR1 DFQATT, CDR2 SNEGSKA (reference sequence). The CDR3 is made up of 14 amino acids.

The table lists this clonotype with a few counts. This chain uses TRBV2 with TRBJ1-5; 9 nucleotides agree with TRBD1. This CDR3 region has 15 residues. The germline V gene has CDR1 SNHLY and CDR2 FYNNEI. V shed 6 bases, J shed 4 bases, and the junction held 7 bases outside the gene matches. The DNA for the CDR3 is TGTGCCAGCAGGAGGGGACAGGGACTAAATCAGCCCCAGCATTTT. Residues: CASRRGQGLNQPQHF.

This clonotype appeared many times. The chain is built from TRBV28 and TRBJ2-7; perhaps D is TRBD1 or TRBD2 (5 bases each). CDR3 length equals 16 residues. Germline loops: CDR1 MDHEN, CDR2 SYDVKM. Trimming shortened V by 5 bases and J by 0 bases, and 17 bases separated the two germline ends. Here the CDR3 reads CASSPTGTGSSYEQYF. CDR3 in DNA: TGTGCCAGCAGTCCCACCGGGACGGGGAGCTCCTACGAGCAGTACTTC.

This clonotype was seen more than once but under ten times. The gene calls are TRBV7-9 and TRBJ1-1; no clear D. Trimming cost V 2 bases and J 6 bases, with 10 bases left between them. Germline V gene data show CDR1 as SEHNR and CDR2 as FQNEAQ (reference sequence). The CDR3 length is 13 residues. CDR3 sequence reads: CASSLPPAAEAFF. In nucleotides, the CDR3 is TGTGCCAGCAGCTTACCCCCGGCGGCTGAAGCTTTCTTT.

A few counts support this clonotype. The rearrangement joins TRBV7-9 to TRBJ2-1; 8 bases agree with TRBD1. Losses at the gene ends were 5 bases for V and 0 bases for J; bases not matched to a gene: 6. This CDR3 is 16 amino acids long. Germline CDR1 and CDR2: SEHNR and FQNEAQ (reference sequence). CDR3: CASSAIQGVSYNEQFF. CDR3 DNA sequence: TGTGCCAGCAGCGCGATACAGGGGGTCTCCTACAATGAGCAGTTCTTC.

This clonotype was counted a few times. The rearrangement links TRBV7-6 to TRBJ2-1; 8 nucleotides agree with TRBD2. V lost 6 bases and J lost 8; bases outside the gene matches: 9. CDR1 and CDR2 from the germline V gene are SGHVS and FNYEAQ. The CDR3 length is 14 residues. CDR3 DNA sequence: TGTGCCAGCAGTATACGGGGGGGGTTAGATGAGCAGTTCTTC. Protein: CASSIRGGLDEQFF.

The DNA for the CDR3 is TGTGCCAGCAGCTCTACGGCGTCCTACAATGAGCAGTTCTTC. Its protein product is CASSSTASYNEQFF. The J gene is TRBJ2-1, the V gene TRBV7-6, with D unclear. Germline V lookup: CDR1 SGHVS, CDR2 FNYEAQ. The CDR3 consists of 14 residues. V shed 4 bases and J shed 1 base, with 8 bases lying between them. Variable domain in full (rest from reference TRBV7-6 and TRBJ2-1): GAGVSQSPRYKVTKRGQDVALRCDPISGHVSLYWYRQALGQGPEFLTYFNYEAQQDKSGLPNDRFSAERPEGSISTLTIQRTEQRDSAMYRCASSSTASYNEQFFGPGTRLTVL.

For the CDR3, the DNA is TGTGCCAGCAGTTACCAACCGAAAGATACGCAGTATTTT. Translation gives CASSYQPKDTQYF. The V gene is TRBV6-6, the J gene TRBJ2-3; D not resolved. V lost 2 bases, J lost 5 bases, and 8 bases lay in between. The germline CDR1 and CDR2 sequences are MNHNY and SVGAGI (reference sequence). The CDR3 consists of 13 residues.

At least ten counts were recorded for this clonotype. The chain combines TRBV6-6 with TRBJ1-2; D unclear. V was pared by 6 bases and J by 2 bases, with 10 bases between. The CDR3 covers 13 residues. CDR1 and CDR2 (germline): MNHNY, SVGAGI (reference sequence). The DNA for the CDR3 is TGTGCCAGCAGCCCGTCACTAAACTATGGCTACACCTTC. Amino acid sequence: CASSPSLNYGYTF.

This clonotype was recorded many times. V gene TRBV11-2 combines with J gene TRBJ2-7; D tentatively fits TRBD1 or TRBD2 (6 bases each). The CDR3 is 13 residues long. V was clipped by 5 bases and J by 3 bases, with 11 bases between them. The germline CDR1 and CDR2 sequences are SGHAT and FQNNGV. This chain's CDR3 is CASSGGTNYEQYF. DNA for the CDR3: TGTGCCAGCAGCGGAGGGACAAACTACGAGCAGTACTTC.

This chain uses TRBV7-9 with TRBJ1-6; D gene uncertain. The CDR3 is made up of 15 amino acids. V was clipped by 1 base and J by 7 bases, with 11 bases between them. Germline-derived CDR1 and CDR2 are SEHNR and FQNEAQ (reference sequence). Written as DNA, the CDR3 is TGTGCCAGCAGCTTAGAATGGGCTGGGAATTCACCCCTCCACTTT. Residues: CASSLEWAGNSPLHF. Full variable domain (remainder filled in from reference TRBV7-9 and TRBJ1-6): DTGVSQNPRHKITKRGQNVTFRCDPISEHNRLYWYRQTLGQGPEFLTYFQNEAQLEKSRLLSDRFSAERPKGSFSTLEIQRTEQGDSAMYLCASSLEWAGNSPLHFGNGTRLTVT.

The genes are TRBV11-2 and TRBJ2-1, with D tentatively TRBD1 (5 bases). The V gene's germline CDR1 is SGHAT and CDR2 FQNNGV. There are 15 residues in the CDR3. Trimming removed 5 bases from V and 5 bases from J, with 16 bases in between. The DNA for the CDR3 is TGTGCCAGCAGCCTTGCTAGGGGAAACGACAATGAGCAGTTCTTC. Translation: CASSLARGNDNEQFF.

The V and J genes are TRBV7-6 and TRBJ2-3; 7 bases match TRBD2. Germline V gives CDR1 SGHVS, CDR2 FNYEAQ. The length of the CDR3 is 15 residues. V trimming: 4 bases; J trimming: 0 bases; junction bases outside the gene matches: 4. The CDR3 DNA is TGTGCCAGCAGCTCGGCTAGCGGTAGCACAGATACGCAGTATTTT. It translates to CASSSASGSTDTQYF. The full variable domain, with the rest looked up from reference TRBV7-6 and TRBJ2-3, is GAGVSQSPRYKVTKRGQDVALRCDPISGHVSLYWYRQALGQGPEFLTYFNYEAQQDKSGLPNDRFSAERPEGSISTLTIQRTEQRDSAMYRCASSSASGSTDTQYFGPGTRLTVL.

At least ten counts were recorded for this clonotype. The CDR3 region has the DNA TGTGCCAGCAGCCAAGGGGGCGGCGGGAGGGCCTATTCTGAGCAGTTCTTC. Protein sequence: CASSQGGGGRAYSEQFF. This chain joins TRBV3-1 and TRBJ2-1; TRBD2 agrees at 9 bases. The CDR3 length is 17 residues. J gave up 9 bases and V 1 base, and 13 bases lay outside the gene matches. CDR1 and CDR2 (germline): LGHDT, YNNKEL (reference sequence).

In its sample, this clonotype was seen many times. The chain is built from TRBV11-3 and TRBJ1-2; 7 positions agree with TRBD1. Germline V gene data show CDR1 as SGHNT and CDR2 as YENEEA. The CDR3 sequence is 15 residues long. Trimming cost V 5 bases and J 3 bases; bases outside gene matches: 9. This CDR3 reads CASSTRQGPDYGYTF. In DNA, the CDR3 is TGTGCCAGCAGCACTCGACAGGGCCCCGACTATGGCTACACCTTC.

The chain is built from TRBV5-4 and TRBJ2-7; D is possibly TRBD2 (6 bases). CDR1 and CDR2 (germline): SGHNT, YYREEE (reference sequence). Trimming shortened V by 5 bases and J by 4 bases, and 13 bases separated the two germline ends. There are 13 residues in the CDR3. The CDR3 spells CASRAASEYEQYF. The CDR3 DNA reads TGTGCCAGCAGGGCGGCTAGCGAATACGAGCAGTACTTC.

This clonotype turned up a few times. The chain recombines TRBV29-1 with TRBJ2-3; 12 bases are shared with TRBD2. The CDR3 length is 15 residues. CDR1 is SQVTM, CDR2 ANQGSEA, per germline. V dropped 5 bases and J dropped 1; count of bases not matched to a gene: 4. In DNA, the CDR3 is TGCAGCGTTCGGACTAGCGGGATTGGCACAGATACGCAGTATTTT. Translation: CSVRTSGIGTDTQYF.

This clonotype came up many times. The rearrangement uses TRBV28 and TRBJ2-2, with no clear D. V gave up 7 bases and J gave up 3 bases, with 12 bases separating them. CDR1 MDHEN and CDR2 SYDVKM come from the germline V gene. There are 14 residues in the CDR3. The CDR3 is CASNQAGHTGELFF. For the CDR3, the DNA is TGTGCCAGCAATCAGGCCGGGCACACCGGGGAGCTGTTTTTT.

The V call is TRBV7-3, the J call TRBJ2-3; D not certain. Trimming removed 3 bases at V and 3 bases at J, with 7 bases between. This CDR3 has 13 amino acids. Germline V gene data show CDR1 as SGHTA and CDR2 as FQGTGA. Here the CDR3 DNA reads TGTGCCAGCAGCTTTTACATGACAGATACGCAGTATTTT. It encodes CASSFYMTDTQYF.